The 13 T cell receptor beta chains given below trace back to one sample, sequenced in a study of blood T cells in healthy people across ages. Through a sample-barcoded 5' primer and a J-beta primer mix, a second PCR was run for about 6 to 11 cycles. TCRdb re-derived calls from the 5' RACE reads in MiXCR, one entry per CDR3 protein. The sample includes fewer than 1,000,000 distinct CDR3 sequences, about half seen only once; the top ten take around 18%. What was sequenced was blood. Receptor source: a man at least 80 years old in good health.

The rearrangement joins TRBV6-5 to TRBJ2-1; TRBD2 aligns across 7 bases. Germline CDR1 reads MNHEY; CDR2 reads SVGAGI. CDR3 length equals 15 residues. V was pared by 5 bases and J by 4 bases, with 8 bases of the junction left unmatched. CDR3 region: CASSPGTNRYNEQFF. For the CDR3, the DNA is TGTGCCAGCAGTCCCGGGACTAACCGTTACAATGAGCAGTTCTTC.

The chain carries TRBV10-1 and TRBJ2-7; 12 bases are a match to TRBD2. The CDR3 loop spans 15 amino acids. From germline, CDR1 is WNHNN and CDR2 SYGVQD (reference sequence). Germline trimming cut 4 bases from V and 3 bases from J; bases unmatched to any gene: 4. DNA for the CDR3: TGCGCCAGCAGTGCCCAGACTAGCGGGAGCTACGAGCAGTACTTC. Protein: CASSAQTSGSYEQYF.

This clonotype came up a few times. This sequence joins TRBV27 and TRBJ2-5, with TRBD2 matching over 10 bases. CDR1 is MNHEY and CDR2 is SMNVEV in the germline V gene (reference sequence). Trimming took 1 base from V and 6 from J; bases not matched to a gene: 14. The CDR3 totals 18 residues. The CDR3 reads CASSLFANTAGGGKTQYF. The CDR3 DNA reads as TGTGCCAGCAGTTTATTTGCGAATACAGCGGGAGGGGGAAAGACCCAGTACTTC.

This chain uses TRBV29-1 with TRBJ2-7; maybe TRBD2 (7 bases). V lost 1 base to trimming and J lost 4 bases, with 11 bases between them. The germline V gene encodes CDR1 SQVTM and CDR2 ANQGSEA. The CDR3 consists of 13 residues. The CDR3 protein is CSVEVGGPYEQYF. The CDR3 DNA reads TGCAGCGTTGAAGTCGGGGGGCCTTACGAGCAGTACTTC.

There are a few counts of this clonotype. The chain has TRBV12-3 or TRBV12-4 and TRBJ2-1; weak D call: TRBD2 (5 bases). The CDR3 sequence is 17 residues long. V lost 6 bases and J 4 bases, leaving 22 bases between the germline ends. CDR3 sequence (DNA): TGTGCCAGCAGACCTCGTGGACTTACTGAAGATTACAATGAGCAGTTCTTC. Its translation is CASRPRGLTEDYNEQFF.

This clonotype appeared many times. The chain has TRBV25-1 and TRBJ2-5; D not certain. Trimming took 6 bases from V and 2 from J, leaving 16 bases between them. The germline gives CDR1 MGHDK, CDR2 SYGVNS. The CDR3 is 15 amino acids. In nucleotides, the CDR3 is TGTGCCAGCAGCTATTCAAGAACCTCACAAGAGACCCAGTACTTC. Residues: CASSYSRTSQETQYF.

The chain is built from TRBV20-1 and TRBJ2-3, with 7 bases matching TRBD2. Germline V lookup: CDR1 DFQATT, CDR2 SNEGSKA (reference sequence). There are 13 residues in the CDR3. J was trimmed by 4 bases and V by 7 bases; bases with no gene match: 8. CDR3 sequence reads: CSVREGGPDTQYF. The CDR3 nucleotides read TGCAGTGTTCGTGAGGGAGGGCCAGATACGCAGTATTTT.

At least ten counts were recorded for this clonotype. The genes are TRBV2 and TRBJ2-5, with TRBD2 matching 8 bases. Germline V gives CDR1 SNHLY, CDR2 FYNNEI. The CDR3 spans 14 residues. J lost 5 bases, V lost 4 bases, and 6 bases had no gene match. The CDR3 DNA reads as TGTGCCAGCAGTGGAGCGGGGGACCGTGAGACCCAGTACTTC. Translated, it gives CASSGAGDRETQYF.

This chain links TRBV20-1 with TRBJ2-4, with TRBD1 matching over 9 bases. TRBJ2-7 explains the end of the DNA better; the J call may be wrong. Germline V lookup: CDR1 DFQATT, CDR2 SNEGSKA (reference sequence). The CDR3 covers 14 residues. The CDR3 sequence: CSASAPGQGVEQYF. CDR3 bases: TGCAGTGCTAGTGCCCCGGGACAGGGAGTCGAGCAGTACTTC.

This clonotype was picked up a small number of times. The chain links TRBV20-1 to TRBJ2-5; D may be TRBD1 or TRBD2 (5 bases each). The V end was cut by 3 bases, the J end by 4 bases, with 12 bases between. The germline V gene encodes CDR1 DFQATT and CDR2 SNEGSKA (reference sequence). CDR3 length equals 13 residues. CDR3 in amino acids: CSARVPGTETQYF. In nucleotides, the CDR3 is TGCAGTGCTAGGGTGCCGGGGACAGAGACCCAGTACTTC.

This chain joins TRBV7-2 and TRBJ1-6; D is possibly TRBD1 (5 bases). The V gene lost 0 bases and the J gene lost 7 bases, with 10 bases spanning the gap. This CDR3 is built from 15 residues. CDR1 SGHTA and CDR2 FQGNSA come from the germline V gene. CDR3 amino acids: CASSLAGGGNSPLHF. Written as DNA, the CDR3 is TGTGCCAGCAGCTTAGCCGGGGGAGGGAATTCACCCCTCCACTTT.

The genes are TRBV7-2 and TRBJ2-2, with TRBD1 as a possible D gene (6 bases). The V gene lost 6 bases and the J gene lost 3 bases, with 8 bases spanning the gap. CDR3 length: 13 amino acids. The germline V gene encodes CDR1 SGHTA and CDR2 FQGNSA. The CDR3 DNA sequence: TGTGCCAGCAGTTGGACAGACACCGGGGAGCTGTTTTTT. This codes for CASSWTDTGELFF.

The rearrangement joins TRBV9 to TRBJ1-2, with D tentatively TRBD1 (5 bases). Germline CDR1 is SGDLS and CDR2 is YYNGEE. This CDR3 spans 19 amino acids. V was pared by 0 bases and J by 4 bases, with 25 bases between. CDR3 region: CASSVVIDDRGEHPYGYTF. CDR3 in DNA: TGTGCCAGCAGCGTAGTGATCGACGACAGAGGGGAACACCCCTATGGCTACACCTTC.